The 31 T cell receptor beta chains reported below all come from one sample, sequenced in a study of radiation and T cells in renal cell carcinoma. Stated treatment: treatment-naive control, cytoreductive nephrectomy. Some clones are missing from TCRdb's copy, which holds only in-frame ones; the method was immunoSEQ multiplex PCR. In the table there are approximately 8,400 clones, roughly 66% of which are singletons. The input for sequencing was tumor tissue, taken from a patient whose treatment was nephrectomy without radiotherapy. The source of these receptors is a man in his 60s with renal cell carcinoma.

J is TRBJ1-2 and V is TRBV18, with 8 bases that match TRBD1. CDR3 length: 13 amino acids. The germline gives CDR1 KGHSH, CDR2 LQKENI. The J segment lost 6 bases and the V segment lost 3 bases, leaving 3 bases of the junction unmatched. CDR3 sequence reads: CASSPDRVDGYTF. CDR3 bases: TGTGCCAGCTCACCGGACAGGGTCGATGGCTACACCTTC.

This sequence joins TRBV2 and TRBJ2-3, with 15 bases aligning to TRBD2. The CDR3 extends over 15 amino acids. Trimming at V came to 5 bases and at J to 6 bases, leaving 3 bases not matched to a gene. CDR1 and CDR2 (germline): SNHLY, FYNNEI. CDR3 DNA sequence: TGTGCCAGCAGTCCCGGGACTAGCGGGGGGGATACGCAGTATTTT. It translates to CASSPGTSGGDTQYF.

The CDR3 sequence: CASSLGDRGRGYTF. DNA of the CDR3: TGTGCCAGCAGCTTAGGGGACAGGGGTAGAGGCTACACCTTC. The V call is TRBV11-2, the J call TRBJ1-2, with TRBD1 identical over 10 bases. Trimming removed 1 base from V and 8 bases from J; junction bases left unmatched: 4. The V gene's germline CDR1 is SGHAT and CDR2 FQNNGV. CDR3 length: 14 amino acids.

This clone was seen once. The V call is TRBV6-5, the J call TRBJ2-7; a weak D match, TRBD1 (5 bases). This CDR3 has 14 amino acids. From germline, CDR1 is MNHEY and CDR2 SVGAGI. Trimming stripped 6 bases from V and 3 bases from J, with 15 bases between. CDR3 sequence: CASRRQRLLYEQYF. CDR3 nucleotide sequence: TGTGCCAGCAGACGACAGAGACTCCTCTACGAGCAGTACTTC.

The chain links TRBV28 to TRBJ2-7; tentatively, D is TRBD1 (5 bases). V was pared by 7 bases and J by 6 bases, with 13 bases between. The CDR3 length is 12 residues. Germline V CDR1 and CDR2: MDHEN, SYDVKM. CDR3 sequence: CASTTSRVEQYF. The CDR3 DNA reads TGTGCCAGCACCACTTCCAGGGTCGAGCAGTACTTC.

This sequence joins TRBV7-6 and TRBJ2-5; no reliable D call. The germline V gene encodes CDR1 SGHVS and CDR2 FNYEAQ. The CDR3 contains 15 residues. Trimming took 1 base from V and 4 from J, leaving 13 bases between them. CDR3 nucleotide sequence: TGTGCCAGCAGCTTAGGCTTTTCGATGGGAGAGACCCAGTACTTC. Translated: CASSLGFSMGETQYF.

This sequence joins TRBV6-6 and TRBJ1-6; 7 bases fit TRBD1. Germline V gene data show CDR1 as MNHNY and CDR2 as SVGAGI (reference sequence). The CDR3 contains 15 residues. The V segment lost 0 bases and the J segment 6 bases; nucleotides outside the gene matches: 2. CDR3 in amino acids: CASSYSGQTNSPLHF. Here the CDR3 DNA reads TGTGCCAGCAGTTACTCGGGACAGACTAATTCACCCCTCCACTTT.

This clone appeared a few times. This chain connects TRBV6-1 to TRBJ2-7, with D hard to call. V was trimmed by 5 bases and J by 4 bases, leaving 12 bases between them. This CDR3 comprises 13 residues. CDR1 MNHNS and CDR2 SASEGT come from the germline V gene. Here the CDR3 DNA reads TGTGCCAGCAGTTCCGAGGACGGGTACGAGCAGTACTTC. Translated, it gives CASSSEDGYEQYF.

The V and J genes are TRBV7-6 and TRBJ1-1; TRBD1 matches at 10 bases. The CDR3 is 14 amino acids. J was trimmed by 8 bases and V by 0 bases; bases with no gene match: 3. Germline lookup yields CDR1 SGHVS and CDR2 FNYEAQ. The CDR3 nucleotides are TGTGCCAGCAGCTTAGCGTGGGACAGGGGAGAAGCTTTCTTT. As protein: CASSLAWDRGEAFF.

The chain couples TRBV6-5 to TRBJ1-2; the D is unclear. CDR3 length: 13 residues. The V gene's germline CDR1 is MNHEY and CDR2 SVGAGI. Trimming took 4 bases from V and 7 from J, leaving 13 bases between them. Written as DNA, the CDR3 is TGTGCCAGCAGTTTTGTCATGGGGAGTGGCTACACCTTC. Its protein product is CASSFVMGSGYTF.

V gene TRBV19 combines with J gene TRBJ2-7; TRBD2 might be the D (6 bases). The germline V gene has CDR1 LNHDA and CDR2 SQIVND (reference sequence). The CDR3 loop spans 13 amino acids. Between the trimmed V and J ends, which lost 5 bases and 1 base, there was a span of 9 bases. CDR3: CASSPSGSYEQYF. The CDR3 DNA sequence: TGTGCCAGTAGTCCCAGCGGGTCCTACGAGCAGTACTTC.

CDR3 in DNA: TGTGCCAGCAGTTACTCAAGGGGAGATACTGAAGCTTTCTTT. This encodes CASSYSRGDTEAFF. The rearrangement joins TRBV6-5 to TRBJ1-1, with D tentatively TRBD1 (5 bases). Between the trimmed V and J ends, which lost 0 bases and 5 bases, there was a span of 10 bases. Germline loops: CDR1 MNHEY, CDR2 SVGAGI. This CDR3 region has 14 residues.

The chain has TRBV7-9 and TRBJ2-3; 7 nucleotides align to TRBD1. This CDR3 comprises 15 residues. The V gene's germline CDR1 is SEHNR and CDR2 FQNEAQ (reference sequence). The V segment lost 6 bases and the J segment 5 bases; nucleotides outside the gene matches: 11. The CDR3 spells CASSHTGTALDTQYF. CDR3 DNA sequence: TGTGCCAGCAGTCATACCGGGACAGCGTTAGATACGCAGTATTTT.

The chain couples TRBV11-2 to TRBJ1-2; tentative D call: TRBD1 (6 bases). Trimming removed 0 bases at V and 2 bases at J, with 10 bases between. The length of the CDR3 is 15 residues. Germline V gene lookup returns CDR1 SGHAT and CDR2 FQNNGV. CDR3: CASSLDGGGNYGYTF. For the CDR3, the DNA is TGTGCCAGCAGCTTAGATGGGGGCGGCAACTATGGCTACACCTTC.

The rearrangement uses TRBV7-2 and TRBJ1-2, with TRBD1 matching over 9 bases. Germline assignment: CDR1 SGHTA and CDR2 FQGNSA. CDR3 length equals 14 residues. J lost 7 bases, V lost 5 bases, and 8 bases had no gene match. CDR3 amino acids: CASSPGQGIGGYTF. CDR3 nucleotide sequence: TGTGCCAGCAGCCCCGGACAGGGGATAGGTGGCTACACCTTC.

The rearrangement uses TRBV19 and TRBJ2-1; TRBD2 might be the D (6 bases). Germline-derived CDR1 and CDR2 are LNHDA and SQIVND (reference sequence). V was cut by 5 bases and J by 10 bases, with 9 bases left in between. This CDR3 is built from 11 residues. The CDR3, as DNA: TGTGCCAGTAGTTGGGGAGGAGAGCAGTTCTTC. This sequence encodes CASSWGGEQFF.

The CDR3 region has the DNA TGTGCCAGCAGTTACTCCCGTTGGGGAGGTAACTATGGCTACACCTTC. Its protein is CASSYSRWGGNYGYTF. This chain uses TRBV6-5 with TRBJ1-2; unclear D gene. Germline V gene data show CDR1 as MNHEY and CDR2 as SVGAGI. The V and J ends lost 0 bases and 1 base respectively, with 12 bases between them. This CDR3 has 16 amino acids.

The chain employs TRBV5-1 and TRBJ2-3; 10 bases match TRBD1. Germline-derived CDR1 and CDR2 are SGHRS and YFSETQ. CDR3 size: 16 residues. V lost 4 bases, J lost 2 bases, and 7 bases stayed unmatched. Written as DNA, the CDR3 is TGCGCCAGCAGCAAAACCGGGACAGGGGCCACAGATACGCAGTATTTT. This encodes CASSKTGTGATDTQYF.

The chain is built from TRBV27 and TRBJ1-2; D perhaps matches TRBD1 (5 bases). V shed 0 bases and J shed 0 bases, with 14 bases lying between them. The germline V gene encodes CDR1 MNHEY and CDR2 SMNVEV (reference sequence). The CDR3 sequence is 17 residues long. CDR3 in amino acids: CASSLSGWGSSNYGYTF. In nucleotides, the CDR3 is TGTGCCAGCAGTTTATCGGGGTGGGGCAGCTCTAACTATGGCTACACCTTC.

The CDR3 loop reads CASSGQVDQPQHF. The CDR3 DNA reads TGCGCCAGCAGTGGACAGGTAGATCAGCCCCAGCATTTT. This chain uses TRBV10-2 with TRBJ1-5; a weak D match, TRBD1 (6 bases). CDR3 length: 13 residues. V was shortened by 4 bases and J by 5 bases, with 9 bases between the two germline ends. Germline loops: CDR1 WSHSY, CDR2 SAAADI.

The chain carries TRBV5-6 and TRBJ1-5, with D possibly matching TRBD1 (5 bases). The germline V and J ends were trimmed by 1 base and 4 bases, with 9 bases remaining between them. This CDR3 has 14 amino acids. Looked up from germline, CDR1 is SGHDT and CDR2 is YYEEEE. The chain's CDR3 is CASSLRAGNQPQHF. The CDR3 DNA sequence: TGTGCCAGCAGCTTGAGGGCAGGGAATCAGCCCCAGCATTTT.

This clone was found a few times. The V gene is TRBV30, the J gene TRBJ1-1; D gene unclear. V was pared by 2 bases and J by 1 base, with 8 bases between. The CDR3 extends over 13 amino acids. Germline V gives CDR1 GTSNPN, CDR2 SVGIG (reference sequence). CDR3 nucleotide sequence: TGTGCCTGGAGTATCGGGGAGAACACTGAAGCTTTCTTT. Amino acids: CAWSIGENTEAFF. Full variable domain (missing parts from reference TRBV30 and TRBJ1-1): SQTIHQWPATLVQPVGSPLSLECTVEGTSNPNLYWYRQAAGRGLQLLFYSVGIGQISSEVPQNLSASRPQDRQFILSSKKLLLSDSGFYLCAWSIGENTEAFFGQGTRLTVV.

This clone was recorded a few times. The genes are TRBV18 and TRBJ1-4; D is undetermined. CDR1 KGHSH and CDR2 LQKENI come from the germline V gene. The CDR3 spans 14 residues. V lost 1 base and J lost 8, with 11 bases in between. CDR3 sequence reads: CASSPQGFYEKLFF. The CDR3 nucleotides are TGTGCCAGCTCACCACAGGGCTTTTACGAAAAACTGTTTTTT.

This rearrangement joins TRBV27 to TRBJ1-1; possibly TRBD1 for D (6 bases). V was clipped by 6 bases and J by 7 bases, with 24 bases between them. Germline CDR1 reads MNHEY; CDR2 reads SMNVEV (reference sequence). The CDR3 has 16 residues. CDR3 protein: CASRDLGTIYVGEAFF. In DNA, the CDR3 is TGTGCCAGCAGGGATCTAGGGACAATTTACGTTGGTGAAGCTTTCTTT.

The CDR3 nucleotides read TGTGCCAGCAGCTTAGAAGGCTTAGAAGCACCCCTCCACTTT. Translating it yields CASSLEGLEAPLHF. The chain couples TRBV11-2 to TRBJ1-6; unclear D gene. With 0 bases removed from V and 11 bases from J, the gap between germline ends came to 11 bases. The length of the CDR3 is 14 residues. In germline, CDR1 is SGHAT, CDR2 FQNNGV.

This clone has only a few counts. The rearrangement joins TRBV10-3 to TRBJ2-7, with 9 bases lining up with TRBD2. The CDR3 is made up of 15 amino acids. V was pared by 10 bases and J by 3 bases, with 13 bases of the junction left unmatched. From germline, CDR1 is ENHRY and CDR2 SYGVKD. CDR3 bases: TGTGCCACCGGTGGGTGGCGGGGGGGGGTCTACGAGCAGTACTTC. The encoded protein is CATGGWRGGVYEQYF.

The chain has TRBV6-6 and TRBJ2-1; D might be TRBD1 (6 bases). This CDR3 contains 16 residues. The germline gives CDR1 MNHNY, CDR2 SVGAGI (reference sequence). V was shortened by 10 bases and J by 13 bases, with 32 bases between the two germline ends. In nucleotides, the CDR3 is TGTGCCACCGGCCCTGGGTGGGGGCTACTCTCTCAGGGTCAGTTCTTC. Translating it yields CATGPGWGLLSQGQFF.

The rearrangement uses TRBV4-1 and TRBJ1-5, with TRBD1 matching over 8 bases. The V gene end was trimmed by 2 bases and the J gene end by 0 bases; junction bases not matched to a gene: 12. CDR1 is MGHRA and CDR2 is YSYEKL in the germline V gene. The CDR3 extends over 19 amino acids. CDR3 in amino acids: CASSQSSGTGPYSNQPQHF. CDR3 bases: TGCGCCAGCAGCCAAAGTTCCGGGACAGGACCGTATAGCAATCAGCCCCAGCATTTT.

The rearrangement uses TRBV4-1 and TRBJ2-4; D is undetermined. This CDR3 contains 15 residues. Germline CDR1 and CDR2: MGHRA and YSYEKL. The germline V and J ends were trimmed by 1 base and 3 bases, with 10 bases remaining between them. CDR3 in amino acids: CASSQVWDSKNIQYF. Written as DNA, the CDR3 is TGCGCCAGCAGCCAAGTCTGGGATAGCAAAAACATTCAGTACTTC.

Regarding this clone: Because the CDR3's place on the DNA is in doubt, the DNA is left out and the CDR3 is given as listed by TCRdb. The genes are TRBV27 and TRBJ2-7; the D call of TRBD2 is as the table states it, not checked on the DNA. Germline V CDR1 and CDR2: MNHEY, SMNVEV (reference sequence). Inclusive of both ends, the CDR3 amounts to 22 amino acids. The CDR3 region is CASTPVLLCQQFQSGVDGEQYF.

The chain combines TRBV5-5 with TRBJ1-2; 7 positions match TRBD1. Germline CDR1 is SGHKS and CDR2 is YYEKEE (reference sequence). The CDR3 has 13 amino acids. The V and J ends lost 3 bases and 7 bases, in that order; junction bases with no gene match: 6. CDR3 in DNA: TGTGCCAGCAGCTATGAGGGGGCGCCTGGCTACACCTTC. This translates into CASSYEGAPGYTF. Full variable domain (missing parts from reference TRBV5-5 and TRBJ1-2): DAGVTQSPTHLIKTRGQQVTLRCSPISGHKSVSWYQQVLGQGPQFIFQYYEKEERGRGNFPDRFSARQFPNYSSELNVNALLLGDSALYLCASSYEGAPGYTFGSGTRLTVV.